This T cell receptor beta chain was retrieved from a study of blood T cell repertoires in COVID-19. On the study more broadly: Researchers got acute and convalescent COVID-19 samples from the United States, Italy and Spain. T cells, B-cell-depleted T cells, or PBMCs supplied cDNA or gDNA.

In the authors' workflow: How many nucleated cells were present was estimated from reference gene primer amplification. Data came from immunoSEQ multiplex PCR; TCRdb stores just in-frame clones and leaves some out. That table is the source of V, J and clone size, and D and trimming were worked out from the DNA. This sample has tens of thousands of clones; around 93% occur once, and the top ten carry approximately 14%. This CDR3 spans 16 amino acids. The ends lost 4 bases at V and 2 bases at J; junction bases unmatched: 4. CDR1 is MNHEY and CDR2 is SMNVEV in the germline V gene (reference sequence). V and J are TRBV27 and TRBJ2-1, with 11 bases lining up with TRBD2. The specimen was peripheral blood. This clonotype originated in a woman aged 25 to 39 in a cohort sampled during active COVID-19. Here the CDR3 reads CASSSGLAATYNEQFF. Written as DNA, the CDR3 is TGTGCCAGCAGTTCGGGACTAGCGGCAACCTACAATGAGCAGTTCTTC.